The present T cell receptor (beta chain) was sequenced within a study of Ad26.COV2.S vaccination and SARS-CoV-2 variants. Libraries were prepared by immunoSEQ multiplex PCR; TCRdb keeps only in-frame clonotypes and omits some of them. The sample consists of under 400,000 clones, over 75% of them appearing once. Germline CDR1 reads SGHVS; CDR2 reads FQNEAQ. The CDR3 length is 14 residues. Trimming took 5 bases from V and 0 from J, leaving 8 bases between them. Documented treatment: about 20 received Ad26.COV2.S at low or high dose, single or two shots; about 5 received placebo; per-sample allocation not given. Day 63 after the first injection of vaccine or placebo was the sampling time.

The clonotype was recovered from a person aged 18-60 years who received the Ad26.COV2.S COVID-19 vaccine or a placebo. The material sequenced was peripheral blood, taken in a trial of Ad26.COV2.S vaccine versus placebo. This sequence joins TRBV7-8 and TRBJ2-4; D is uncertain. The chain's CDR3 is CASSETGAKNIQYF. The CDR3 bases are TGTGCCAGCAGCGAGACGGGAGCCAAAAACATTCAGTACTTC. The full variable domain, rest sourced from reference TRBV7-8 and TRBJ2-4, is GAGVSQSPRYKVAKRGQDVALRCDPISGHVSLFWYQQALGQGPEFLTYFQNEAQLDKSGLPSDRFFAERPEGSVSTLKIQRTQQEDSAVYLCASSETGAKNIQYFGAGTRLSVL.